This T cell receptor (beta chain) comes out of a study of somatic mutations in cytotoxic T cells in rheumatoid arthritis (dated by TCRdb to the late 2010s). Context from the whole study: Right after diagnosis and prior to the start of any treatment, 30 ml EDTA of peripheral blood was drawn from patients. Some V beta antibody-stained T-cell populations were flow-sorted on a FACSAria II or Sony SH800 at nearly 100% purity, and sorted V beta1+ cells also underwent TCRB sequencing. Whether expanded CD8+ T-cell clones in untreated, newly diagnosed rheumatoid arthritis carry somatic mutations was the study question, and clonality was characterized with TCRB deep sequencing. A total of 60 to 80 rheumatoid arthritis patients and 20 healthy controls underwent TCRB deep sequencing. Median age was essentially the same in the patient group and the control group.

A word on this clone: Its antigen remains unidentified. No base quality values were provided; no much bigger clone lies one nucleotide off.

CD4+ and CD8+ cells were isolated by positive magnetic bead selection on an AutoMACS, and purity was checked by flow cytometry. Initial screening for clonal expansions relied on flow cytometry with a TCR V beta antibody panel, after which sorted CD8+ fractions underwent TCRB deep sequencing for characterization. Ficoll-Paque PLUS density gradient separation was used to isolate peripheral blood mononuclear cells. Nucleospin Tissue or Tissue XS kits were used to extract DNA from CD4-enriched, CD8-enriched or PBMC samples, and a Qubit 2.0 fluorometer was used for quantification. The study at large found these results: It was unknown which antigens the expanded CD8+ clones targeted, and their absence from virus-specific databases did not exclude viral specificity. Several identical CD8+ TCRB sequences were found in both blood and synovial fluid, and in about an eighth of the roughly 60 patients the largest CD8+ clone exceeded 20% of CD8+ cells. The slight underrepresentation of TRBV07 in patients was not corrected for multiple comparisons. Healthy controls showed no age-related increase in CD8+ clonality, whereas patients did (Spearman r ≈ 0.5). Rheumatoid arthritis patients and age-matched healthy controls did not significantly differ in CD8+ T-cell clonality.

Sequencing of TCRB CDR3 was done on genomic DNA with the immunoSEQ assay. In the paper's pipeline: When patient CD8+ clones exceeding 1% were checked against published virus-specific TCRB sequences, only a few matched. Nothing other than productive TCRB rearrangements was included in the analyses. Defining a clone by its unique TCRB CDR3 sequence, the study calculated clonality as a productive clonality index derived from Shannon entropy. Repertoire overlap between two samples was calculated from the template counts of each clone relative to total templates per sample. Flow cytometry-measured V-gene usage correlated with V-gene usage from TCRB sequencing, with a Spearman r of roughly 0.56. TCRdb's version of the immuneACCESS table is confined to in-frame rearrangements and falls short of the full clone set. An unresolved V gene accounts for under half of the shortfall where checked; the remainder is of unknown origin. The V and J calls and the clone size are those of that table, but D and trimming were determined from the DNA. In all, the sample holds approximately 20,000 clones, and approximately 80% of those were seen once. Together, the top ten hold approximately 11% of the sample.

From cysteine to phenylalanine, the CDR3 is 14 amino acids long. Only the CDR3 portion is preserved as DNA: 42 bases, with reading frame beginning at the first base. A distance of 15 bases separates the germline ends of V and J, which lose 8 bases and 4 bases respectively. CDR1 and CDR2 are read off the germline V gene as MNHNS and SASEGT. The receptor was derived from a young man with rheumatoid arthritis. Here the chain combines TRBV6-1 and TRBJ1-3, with the D gene call left open. Sequencing was carried out using CD8+ T cells sorted from blood. The DNA sequence is TGTGCCAGCGGAGGGTGGGTGCGGGGAAACACCATATATTTT. Its protein is CASGGWVRGNTIYF.